This entry lists 2 T cell receptor beta chains sequenced from one sample in a study of neurological immune-mediated disorders. TCRdb re-analysed the 5' RACE reads in MiXCR, keeping a single row per CDR3 protein. This table has around 66,000 distinct CDR3 sequences, around 5% appearing once. Sequenced: PBMCs. The receptor source for this set is a woman aged 70-85 years with multiple sclerosis.

The table lists this clonotype with many counts. V usage is TRBV7-3 and J usage is TRBJ1-2; 8 positions match TRBD1. The CDR3 contains 13 residues. After removal of 1 base from V and 11 bases from J, the junction contained 6 bases not matched to a gene. Germline assignment: CDR1 SGHTA and CDR2 FQGTGA. CDR3 sequence reads: CASSLSQGAGYTF. DNA of the CDR3: TGTGCCAGCAGCTTAAGCCAGGGGGCGGGTTACACCTTC.

This clonotype showed up many times. The V call is TRBV5-1, the J call TRBJ2-5, with D perhaps matching TRBD2 (6 bases). The CDR3 loop spans 14 amino acids. Germline CDR1 reads SGHRS; CDR2 reads YFSETQ. Trimming removed 3 bases at V and 3 bases at J, with 12 bases between. CDR3 sequence: CASSWGLTEETQYF. The DNA for the CDR3 is TGCGCCAGCAGCTGGGGACTTACTGAAGAGACCCAGTACTTC.